This T cell receptor beta chain was identified in a study of shared clonotypes between healthy human individuals. General observations from the study: Among the subsets, naive ones generally showed larger estimated richness than memory ones.

Deep-level settings were used for running the assay. The data were produced by immunoSEQ multiplex PCR, yet TCRdb's version contains in-frame clones alone and is incomplete. The sample has 750,000 to 1,000,000 clones, about 91% seen once. This clone was observed a single time. What it binds is not known. Naive CD8 cells lacked CD45RO, underwent positive selection for CCR7 and left out terminally differentiated effector memory CD45RA+ cells. Looked up from germline, CDR1 is SGDLS and CDR2 is YYNGEE. The CDR3 length is 19 residues. The junction had 12 bases not matched to a gene; V was cut back by 3 bases and J by 0 bases.

This TCR derives from a man aged 30 to 45 in good health. This chain joins TRBV9 and TRBJ1-3, with TRBD1 matching over 10 bases. Sequenced material: naive CD8+ T cells sorted from blood. CDR3 protein: CASSAHRDRGRGSGNTIYF. The CDR3 DNA sequence: TGTGCCAGCAGCGCGCACCGGGACAGGGGTCGAGGCTCTGGAAACACCATATATTTT. Using reference TRBV9 and TRBJ1-3 for the parts outside the CDR3, the full variable domain is DSGVTQTPKHLITATGQRVTLRCSPRSGDLSVYWYQQSLDQGLQFLIQYYNGEERAKGNILERFSAQQFPDLHSELNLSSLELGDSALYFCASSAHRDRGRGSGNTIYFGEGSWLTVV.